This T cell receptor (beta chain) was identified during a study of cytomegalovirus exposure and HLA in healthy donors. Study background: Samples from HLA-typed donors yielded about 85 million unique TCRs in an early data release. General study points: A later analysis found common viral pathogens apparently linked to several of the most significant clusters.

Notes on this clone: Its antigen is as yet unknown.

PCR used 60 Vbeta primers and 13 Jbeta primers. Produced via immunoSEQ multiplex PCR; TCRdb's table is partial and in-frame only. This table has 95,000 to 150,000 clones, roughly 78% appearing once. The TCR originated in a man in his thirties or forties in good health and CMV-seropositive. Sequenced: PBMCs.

CDR3 in amino acids: CASSDRQRRGLIETQYF. The CDR3 DNA sequence: TGTGCCAGCAGTGATCGCCAGCGGAGAGGGCTGATAGAGACCCAGTACTTC. The chain links TRBV2 to TRBJ2-5, with TRBD2 as a possible D gene (5 bases). The CDR3 runs 17 residues. Germline assignment: CDR1 SNHLY and CDR2 FYNNEI. Trimming pared 3 bases from V and 4 bases from J, leaving 21 bases between.